This T cell receptor (beta chain) was identified in a study of molecular identifiers for immune sequencing clone quantification (dated by TCRdb to the late 2010s). In the study overall: For a replicate experiment, RNA from around 20,000 or 100,000 naive CD8 T cells was divided into five aliquots, of which four were sequenced. This methods study benchmarked molecular-identifier clustering-based TCR repertoire sequencing (MIDCIRS) and TCR RNA copy counting, using CD8 T cells to do so. The full study reports these points: Identical TCR molecules sharing a barcode could cause highly expanded clone sizes to be underestimated. Modeling estimated 2.5 to 3.5 recovered TCR RNA copies per cell, compared with about 10 by digital PCR, which implies roughly 30% capture efficiency. When barcode sub-clustering was not used, chimeric consensus sequences inflated TCR diversity, with chimeras reaching as high as 47%. The naive libraries included spiked-in Jurkat TCR RNA (10 copies' worth), and this Jurkat TCR RNA is not part of the donor repertoire. In CMV-specific effector cells, clones with more than 20 RNA copies accounted for over 99% of molecules, whereas in naive cells such clones accounted for under 1%. Even against a background of approximately 1 million naive CD8 T cells, spiked-in Jurkat TCR RNA amounting to a single cell's worth was reported to be detectable.

Libraries of naive CD8 T cells were built from around 20,000 to 990,000 sorted cells, with 10%, 30% or 50% of the purified RNA used. Naive CD8 T cells, defined as CD8+CD4-CCR7+CD45RA+, were FACS-sorted into RLT Plus buffer on a BD FACSAria II. To test detection sensitivity, Jurkat RNA equal to some 11 TCR copies was added to samples of about 20,000-1,100,000 naive CD8 T cells. Enrichment of CD8 T cells was performed with RosetteSep CD8+ T Cell Enrichment Cocktail and Ficoll-Paque, after which ACK red cell lysis was carried out. Library prep was done by PCR. The sequencing machine was a NextSeq 500. Preparation of bulk TCR libraries followed a previously described approach, with the TCR primers listed in Table S5. The Qiagen AllPrep DNA/RNA kit was used to purify total RNA. Before any analysis, reads coming from multiple sequencing runs of the same library were combined into one pool. As for the original processing: Reads were retained only if the reads had an exact TCR constant sequence, and the retained reads were trimmed to 150 nt and grouped according to their 12-nt molecular barcodes. Reads in each barcode group were sub-clustered using a 15% Levenshtein threshold, and a quality-weighted consensus sequence was built for each RNA molecule. Non-functional sequences were excluded, and lower-count sequences lying one edit away from another sequence were also excluded. Based on fitting two negative binomial distributions, any barcode sub-cluster with under 20% of the maximum read count was discarded. TCRdb reanalyzed the raw reads on its own, using fastp at Q25 for trimming and MiXCR for clone calling, and kept in-frame beta chains. Rows with one shared CDR3 protein collapse into an entry with the most common genes and DNA. TCRdb assigned the V and J calls; the authors' analysis was not used. For this sample there are about 630,000 distinct CDR3 sequences; 25% appear just once. The ten top clones hold 0.78% of the sample.

Turning to this clonotype: Its target antigen remains unknown. Base qualities are not recorded, but no much larger clone differs from it by a single base.

This clonotype originated in a human donor in good health. Some libraries in this study had Jurkat cell RNA spiked in. Sequenced sample: naive CD8+ T cells from blood, with Jurkat cell RNA spiked in. This specimen's cell subset or site label, per the study, means: FACS-sorted CD8+CD4-CCR7+CD45RA+ naive T cells.

Here is the DNA: TGCGCCGGCGGGTTGGCTGGGGAGGCCCAGTACTTC. Its product reads: CAGGLAGEAQYF. The sequence links TRBV5-1 to TRBJ2-5, with TRBD2 as a weak D call on 6 bases. CDR1 is given as SGHRS and CDR2 as YFSETQ, both from the germline V gene. V is pared back by 10 bases and J by 9 bases, with 19 bases lying between the germline termini. From its cysteine to its phenylalanine, the CDR3 spans 12 amino acids. Solely the CDR3 DNA is kept, with 36 bases framed from the first base.